This TCR beta chain was sequenced for a study of blood T cell repertoires in COVID-19. The age range of participants was 18 to 89 years, with residence in about 25 US areas. V lost 3 bases, J lost 7 bases, and 6 bases stayed unmatched. This CDR3 comprises 15 residues. Germline V CDR1 and CDR2: SGHRS, YFSETQ. The table came from immunoSEQ multiplex PCR; TCRdb's copy has only in-frame clones and leaves some out. The sample contains 200,000 to 250,000 clones, about nine tenths of which appear only once. The J gene is TRBJ2-1, the V gene TRBV5-1; 11 nucleotides agree with TRBD2. Sequenced sample: PBMCs or T cells enriched from blood (not recorded which). This TCR was sampled from a woman aged 40-49 years with acute COVID-19. Written as DNA, the CDR3 is TGCGCCAGCAGCTATAGCGGGGGGGCCTTAAATGAGCAGTTCTTC. This codes for CASSYSGGALNEQFF.